The 20 T cell receptor beta chains below were found in one sample sequenced in a study of a mutant IDH1 vaccine in newly diagnosed glioma. Sequencing used immunoSEQ multiplex PCR; TCRdb keeps in-frame clones, though not all of them. The sample holds approximately 82,000 clones, 85% seen once. For these TCRs, the target antigens are not known. Time point meaning: week 23, last vaccination. Topical imiquimod was applied with each vaccine dose, which held 300 ug of mutant IDH1 20-mer peptide. The sequences come from PBMCs, collected from a glioma patient whose treatment included an IDH1 peptide vaccine. These receptors came from a man between 25 and 39 years old with glioma. Some clones in this sample may be carry-over from other donors' samples.

This sequence joins TRBV7-9 and TRBJ1-1, with D maybe TRBD1 (6 bases). Trimming shortened V by 5 bases and J by 3 bases, and 10 bases separated the two germline ends. Looked up from germline, CDR1 is SEHNR and CDR2 is FQNEAQ (reference sequence). This CDR3 region has 13 residues. The CDR3 DNA reads as TGTGCCAGCAGCCCGTGGACAGACACTGAAGCTTTCTTT. Protein: CASSPWTDTEAFF. Together with reference TRBV7-9 and TRBJ1-1, the CDR3 gives the full variable domain: DTGVSQNPRHKITKRGQNVTFRCDPISEHNRLYWYRQTLGQGPEFLTYFQNEAQLEKSRLLSDRFSAERPKGSFSTLEIQRTEQGDSAMYLCASSPWTDTEAFFGQGTRLTVV.

The DNA for the CDR3 is TGTGCCAGCAGTGAAAGGGGCTGGCAGCCCCAGCATTTT. It translates to CASSERGWQPQHF. The chain employs TRBV25-1 and TRBJ1-5; D might be TRBD1 (5 bases). V was clipped by 2 bases and J by 7 bases, with 9 bases between them. Germline CDR1 is MGHDK and CDR2 is SYGVNS. The CDR3 sequence is 13 residues long.

The chain carries TRBV15 and TRBJ1-4; no clear D. Germline-derived CDR1 and CDR2 are LNHNV and YYDKDF (reference sequence). The ends were cut back, 6 bases at V and 3 bases at J, with 8 bases in the middle. CDR3 length: 13 residues. CDR3 sequence (DNA): TGTGCCACCAGGCTTACAGCTAATGAAAAACTGTTTTTT. It specifies CATRLTANEKLFF. Complete variable domain (other parts from reference TRBV15 and TRBJ1-4): DAMVIQNPRYQVTQFGKPVTLSCSQTLNHNVMYWYQQKSSQAPKLLFHYYDKDFNNEADTPDNFQSRRPNTSFCFLDIRSPGLGDTAMYLCATRLTANEKLFFGSGTQLSVL.

The chain links TRBV27 to TRBJ2-3, with 7 bases matching TRBD2. CDR1 MNHEY and CDR2 SMNVEV come from the germline V gene (reference sequence). V gave up 5 bases and J gave up 1 base; unmatched junction bases: 9. This CDR3 has 16 residues. In nucleotides, the CDR3 is TGTGCCAGCAGTCCTACAAGCCGGGGGGGCACAGATACGCAGTATTTT. It codes for CASSPTSRGGTDTQYF.

J is TRBJ2-1 and V is TRBV19, with 8 nucleotides matching TRBD2. Germline V lookup: CDR1 LNHDA, CDR2 SQIVND (reference sequence). V dropped 5 bases and J dropped 9; count of bases not matched to a gene: 6. The CDR3 spans 13 residues. The chain's CDR3 is CASSPGLASEQFF. The CDR3 DNA follows: TGTGCCAGTAGTCCCGGACTAGCTAGTGAGCAGTTCTTC.

This clone has a handful of counts. The chain recombines TRBV19 with TRBJ1-1; D call uncertain. Germline V CDR1 and CDR2: LNHDA, SQIVND (reference sequence). The CDR3 loop spans 13 amino acids. Deletions cut 3 bases from V and 7 bases from J, with 12 bases between. CDR3 sequence (DNA): TGTGCCAGTAGTATCAGGTTTGAAAGTGAAGCTTTCTTT. The encoded protein is CASSIRFESEAFF. Supplemented by reference TRBV19 and TRBJ1-1, the full variable domain reads DGGITQSPKYLFRKEGQNVTLSCEQNLNHDAMYWYRQDPGQGLRLIYYSQIVNDFQKGDIAEGYSVSREKKESFPLTVTSAQKNPTAFYLCASSIRFESEAFFGQGTRLTVV.

This chain links TRBV28 with TRBJ1-2; D might be TRBD1 (5 bases). Germline values: CDR1 MDHEN, CDR2 SYDVKM. V lost 2 bases to trimming and J lost 6 bases, with 7 bases between them. The CDR3 has 12 amino acids. CDR3 residues: CASSLEGDGYTF. Here the CDR3 DNA reads TGTGCCAGCAGTTTAGAAGGGGATGGCTACACCTTC.

The rearrangement joins TRBV5-1 to TRBJ2-7; 8 bases agree with TRBD1. Germline V gives CDR1 SGHRS, CDR2 YFSETQ. The CDR3 has 15 residues. The V and J ends lost 0 bases and 2 bases, in that order; junction bases with no gene match: 4. The DNA for the CDR3 is TGCGCCAGCAGCTTGGAAGGACAGGGACCCTACGAGCAGTACTTC. Translating gives CASSLEGQGPYEQYF.

This chain uses TRBV19 with TRBJ1-2; tentative D call: TRBD1 (5 bases). Germline V lookup: CDR1 LNHDA, CDR2 SQIVND (reference sequence). CDR3 size: 16 residues. V shed 2 bases and J shed 4 bases, with 17 bases lying between them. CDR3 amino acids: CASSIFPPDRSYGYTF. CDR3 sequence (DNA): TGTGCCAGTAGTATATTTCCCCCCGACAGAAGCTATGGCTACACCTTC.

This chain uses TRBV28 with TRBJ2-5, with D unresolved. The CDR3 covers 13 residues. Germline V gene lookup returns CDR1 MDHEN and CDR2 SYDVKM. V was shortened by 6 bases and J by 4 bases, with 12 bases between the two germline ends. The CDR3 loop is CASSSAGLETQYF. The CDR3 DNA sequence: TGTGCCAGCAGCTCCGCCGGTTTAGAGACCCAGTACTTC.

The chain carries TRBV5-1 and TRBJ1-2; a possible D gene is TRBD1 (5 bases). Germline CDR1 and CDR2: SGHRS and YFSETQ. This CDR3 is 16 amino acids long. V lost 4 bases and J 2 bases, leaving 18 bases between the germline ends. DNA for the CDR3: TGCGCCAGCAGCCTGGGTATAGGGGTACAGAACTATGGCTACACCTTC. This translates into CASSLGIGVQNYGYTF.

This clone appeared a single time. V and J are TRBV28 and TRBJ1-5; the D is unclear. Germline CDR1 is MDHEN and CDR2 is SYDVKM. CDR3 length: 12 amino acids. Trimming stripped 7 bases from V and 1 base from J, with 5 bases between. Here the CDR3 reads CASTGSNQPQHF. The CDR3 nucleotides are TGTGCCAGCACAGGCAGCAATCAGCCCCAGCATTTT.

This clone was seen only a few times. J is TRBJ2-5 and V is TRBV30; TRBD2 matches 14 bases. With 3 bases clipped from V and 3 bases from J, the junction kept 6 bases outside the gene matches. From germline, CDR1 is GTSNPN and CDR2 SVGIG (reference sequence). The length of the CDR3 is 16 residues. The CDR3 bases are TGTGCCTGGAGGACGGGACTAGCGGGGGCTAAAGAGACCCAGTACTTC. Amino acids: CAWRTGLAGAKETQYF.

The chain has TRBV11-3 and TRBJ2-7, with 11 nucleotides matching TRBD1. The CDR3 has 15 residues. After removal of 4 bases from V and 5 bases from J, the junction contained 7 bases not matched to a gene. Germline-derived CDR1 and CDR2 are SGHNT and YENEEA. The CDR3 is CASSSRTGGLDEQYF. The CDR3 DNA sequence: TGTGCCAGCAGCTCGAGGACAGGGGGCTTGGACGAGCAGTACTTC.

The chain links TRBV10-3 to TRBJ1-2; TRBD1 matches at 7 bases. Germline V gene data show CDR1 as ENHRY and CDR2 as SYGVKD. After removal of 0 bases from V and 4 bases from J, the junction contained 2 bases not matched to a gene. The CDR3 runs 14 residues. Written as DNA, the CDR3 is TGTGCCATCAGTGAGTCCAGGGGGGGCTATGGCTACACCTTC. Amino acids: CAISESRGGYGYTF.

This chain uses TRBV6-6 with TRBJ1-5, with D uncertain. Trimming took 0 bases from V and 4 from J, leaving 7 bases between them. Looked up from germline, CDR1 is MNHNY and CDR2 is SVGAGI (reference sequence). The CDR3 has 14 residues. This chain's CDR3 is CASSYSGGNQPQHF. The CDR3 DNA reads TGTGCCAGCAGTTACTCGGGAGGGAATCAGCCCCAGCATTTT.

This chain links TRBV4-3 with TRBJ1-6; D is ambiguous. The CDR3 has 14 residues. CDR1 is LGHNA and CDR2 is YSLEER in the germline V gene. V lost 4 bases and J lost 7, with 11 bases in between. CDR3 in amino acids: CASSLDRANSPLHF. The CDR3 DNA is TGCGCCAGCAGCCTAGATCGGGCGAATTCACCCCTCCACTTT.

This clone was seen only once. This sequence joins TRBV2 and TRBJ1-2; D is unresolved. V lost 2 bases and J lost 8, with 15 bases in between. This CDR3 comprises 14 residues. Germline values: CDR1 SNHLY, CDR2 FYNNEI. CDR3 sequence reads: CASSESLRSVGYTF. CDR3 in DNA: TGTGCCAGCAGTGAAAGTCTTCGGAGTGTCGGCTACACCTTC.

CDR3 nucleotides: TGTGCCAGCACCTGGGGAGGCGGGAGGGTTGGCGGGGAGCTGTTTTTT. Its protein is CASTWGGGRVGGELFF. The V and J genes are TRBV6-7 and TRBJ2-2, with 9 bases that match TRBD2. TRBV6-7 is placed among ORFs of uncertain function. The CDR3 consists of 16 residues. V lost 7 bases, J lost 7 bases, and 13 bases stayed unmatched.

The chain is built from TRBV4-1 and TRBJ2-7, with 12 bases aligning to TRBD1. Germline V gene data show CDR1 as MGHRA and CDR2 as YSYEKL. J lost 5 bases, V lost 5 bases, and 10 bases had no gene match. The CDR3 loop spans 16 amino acids. The CDR3 sequence: CASSSLRDRGLDEQYF. DNA of the CDR3: TGCGCCAGCAGCTCCCTCAGGGACAGGGGGCTAGACGAGCAGTACTTC.